Below are 20 T cell receptor beta chains sequenced from a single sample in a study of shared clonotypes between healthy human individuals. The protocol was immunoSEQ multiplex PCR, while the TCRdb copy is restricted to in-frame clones and leaves out a portion. The data show around 320,000 clones, more than 75% seen once. The sample comprised memory CD8+ T cells sorted from blood. Subset noted: CD45RO+ cells pooled with CCR7-negative TemRA cells. Source of these receptors: a man between 18 and 29 years old in good health.

J is TRBJ2-1 and V is TRBV7-2, with 14 bases that match TRBD2. Trimming removed 5 bases from V and 7 bases from J; junction bases left unmatched: 7. The CDR3 is 16 residues long. CDR1 and CDR2 from the germline V gene are SGHTA and FQGNSA. In DNA, the CDR3 is TGTGCCAGCAGCCCCGGACTAGCGGGAGGACAAAATGAGCAGTTCTTC. It specifies CASSPGLAGGQNEQFF.

This sequence joins TRBV9 and TRBJ1-1, with no clear D. CDR1 SGDLS and CDR2 YYNGEE come from the germline V gene. Trimming removed 0 bases at V and 4 bases at J, with 7 bases between. The CDR3 sequence is 13 residues long. The CDR3 spells CASSVGEITEAFF. For the CDR3, the DNA is TGTGCCAGCAGCGTAGGGGAGATCACTGAAGCTTTCTTT.

The chain uses TRBV5-1 and TRBJ2-1; D uncertain. The CDR3 has 17 amino acids. Germline-derived CDR1 and CDR2 are SGHRS and YFSETQ. V dropped 2 bases and J dropped 0 bases, with 15 bases sitting between them. The DNA of the CDR3 is TGCGCCAGCAGCTTCGCCCCCTGGGTCAGCTCCTACAATGAGCAGTTCTTC. Protein sequence: CASSFAPWVSSYNEQFF. Supplemented by reference TRBV5-1 and TRBJ2-1, the full variable domain reads KAGVTQTPRYLIKTRGQQVTLSCSPISGHRSVSWYQQTPGQGLQFLFEYFSETQRNKGNFPGRFSGRQFSNSRSEMNVSTLELGDSALYLCASSFAPWVSSYNEQFFGPGTRLTVL.

The chain has TRBV11-3 and TRBJ1-2; D perhaps matches TRBD1 (5 bases). This CDR3 has 15 residues. Trimming took off 0 bases at V and 4 bases at J, with 12 bases between the two ends. Germline lookup yields CDR1 SGHNT and CDR2 YENEEA. CDR3 sequence: CASSLDEQEVYGYTF. In DNA, the CDR3 is TGTGCCAGCAGCTTAGACGAACAGGAGGTCTATGGCTACACCTTC.

The chain couples TRBV2 to TRBJ1-1; D is undetermined. The germline V gene has CDR1 SNHLY and CDR2 FYNNEI. The length of the CDR3 is 16 residues. The germline V and J ends were trimmed by 1 base and 3 bases, with 15 bases remaining between them. The CDR3 protein is CASSEVEAPLHTEAFF. CDR3 DNA sequence: TGTGCCAGCAGTGAAGTAGAGGCCCCGCTGCACACTGAAGCTTTCTTT.

The gene calls are TRBV4-3 and TRBJ1-3; D is ambiguous. This CDR3 comprises 19 residues. Trimming stripped 1 base from V and 7 bases from J, with 26 bases between. Germline CDR1 is LGHNA and CDR2 is YSLEER. The CDR3 is CASSQAWTLAPTYGNTIYF. CDR3 DNA: TGCGCCAGCAGCCAAGCTTGGACCCTGGCACCAACCTATGGCAACACCATATATTTT.

The rearrangement links TRBV4-1 to TRBJ2-5; TRBD2 is a possible D gene (6 bases). Germline CDR1 and CDR2: MGHRA and YSYEKL. V lost 0 bases and J 10 bases, leaving 9 bases between the germline ends. The CDR3 consists of 12 residues. The CDR3 region has the DNA TGCGCCAGCAGCCAAGATCTGGAGGGCCAGTACTTC. Protein: CASSQDLEGQYF.

This chain uses TRBV5-6 with TRBJ2-7, with a weak D call TRBD2 (6 bases). Trimming pared 4 bases from V and 5 bases from J, leaving 16 bases between. Per germline, CDR1 SGHDT and CDR2 YYEEEE. The CDR3 consists of 14 residues. CDR3 DNA sequence: TGTGCCAGCAGCGTACTGATCGGGAGCCACGAGCAGTACTTC. Its protein is CASSVLIGSHEQYF.

The genes are TRBV11-2 and TRBJ2-7; D may be TRBD2 (5 bases). The CDR3 loop spans 16 amino acids. The ends were cut back, 5 bases at V and 2 bases at J, with 19 bases in the middle. Germline CDR1 and CDR2: SGHAT and FQNNGV. The CDR3, as DNA: TGTGCCAGCAGCCTAGGTATCGGGGAAATCGCCTACGAGCAGTACTTC. The encoded protein is CASSLGIGEIAYEQYF.

The rearrangement joins TRBV2 to TRBJ2-7, with D perhaps being TRBD1 or TRBD2 (5 bases each). This CDR3 comprises 13 residues. Germline CDR1 and CDR2: SNHLY and FYNNEI. The V gene lost 4 bases and the J gene lost 7 bases, with 14 bases spanning the gap. CDR3 nucleotide sequence: TGTGCCAGCAGTGGGAGACAGAGAGGGGAGCAGTACTTC. It codes for CASSGRQRGEQYF.

The chain recombines TRBV10-3 with TRBJ2-5; 12 positions agree with TRBD1. The CDR3 covers 18 residues. In germline, CDR1 is ENHRY, CDR2 SYGVKD. V lost 2 bases to trimming and J lost 4 bases; unmatched junction nucleotides: 11. The CDR3 loop reads CAISEPGLGQGASETQYF. The CDR3 nucleotides read TGTGCCATCAGTGAGCCTGGGCTGGGACAGGGGGCATCAGAGACCCAGTACTTC.

The V gene is TRBV9, the J gene TRBJ2-1; the D call may be TRBD1 or TRBD2 (6 bases each). Trimming pared 4 bases from V and 6 bases from J, leaving 20 bases between. The CDR3 has 16 residues. CDR1 and CDR2 (germline): SGDLS, YYNGEE. The CDR3 region is CASSPDGGLSGNEQFF. CDR3 coding DNA: TGTGCCAGCAGCCCTGACGGGGGCCTTAGCGGCAATGAGCAGTTCTTC.

V is TRBV6-6 and J is TRBJ1-6; 8 bases agree with TRBD1. Trimming removed 6 bases from V and 5 bases from J; junction bases left unmatched: 3. Germline CDR1 MNHNY, CDR2 SVGAGI (reference sequence). The CDR3 has 14 residues. The CDR3 spells CASRTTGDNSPLHF. Written as DNA, the CDR3 is TGTGCCAGCAGGACGACAGGGGATAATTCACCCCTCCACTTT.

This clone was counted a few times. Here the CDR3 reads CASSNRATGELFF. The CDR3 coding sequence is TGTGCCAGTAGTAACCGGGCAACCGGGGAGCTGTTTTTT. The chain recombines TRBV19 with TRBJ2-2; no definite D call. The CDR3 is 13 residues long. Per the germline V gene, CDR1 is LNHDA and CDR2 is SQIVND (reference sequence). The ends were cut back, 4 bases at V and 5 bases at J, with 8 bases in the middle.

This chain links TRBV4-1 with TRBJ2-7, with D possibly TRBD2 on 6 matching bases. The CDR3 contains 15 residues. Germline V gene data show CDR1 as MGHRA and CDR2 as YSYEKL. Trimming shortened V by 1 base and J by 4 bases, and 14 bases separated the two germline ends. Here the CDR3 DNA reads TGCGCCAGCAGCCAAGTCCCTGCGGGAAGTTACGAGCAGTACTTC. Translated: CASSQVPAGSYEQYF.

The gene calls are TRBV11-2 and TRBJ1-1; TRBD1 is a possible D gene (5 bases). The CDR3 runs 13 residues. The germline V gene encodes CDR1 SGHAT and CDR2 FQNNGV. V was clipped by 3 bases and J by 1 base, with 6 bases between them. CDR3 in amino acids: CASSFQGNTEAFF. DNA for the CDR3: TGTGCCAGCAGCTTCCAGGGGAACACTGAAGCTTTCTTT.

The rearrangement joins TRBV19 to TRBJ2-2; no clear D. Germline CDR1 reads LNHDA; CDR2 reads SQIVND (reference sequence). There are 15 residues in the CDR3. V lost 1 base to trimming and J lost 6 bases, with 12 bases between them. The CDR3 loop reads CASSIGPNLAGELFF. CDR3 bases: TGTGCCAGTAGTATAGGCCCCAATTTGGCCGGGGAGCTGTTTTTT.

This clone was found once. The V and J genes are TRBV10-3 and TRBJ1-1, with D unresolved. V dropped 1 base and J dropped 5 bases, with 14 bases sitting between them. This CDR3 has 15 amino acids. Germline-derived CDR1 and CDR2 are ENHRY and SYGVKD. DNA of the CDR3: TGTGCCATCAGTGAGTTTCCAGGCGATGGAACTGAAGCTTTCTTT. As protein: CAISEFPGDGTEAFF.

The chain joins TRBV5-1 to TRBJ2-5, with 9 nucleotides matching TRBD1. The CDR3 length is 16 residues. Germline V gene sequence: CDR1 SGHRS, CDR2 YFSETQ. The junction had 10 bases not matched to a gene; V was cut back by 1 base and J by 6 bases. CDR3 residues: CASSLRGGQGLKTQYF. CDR3 coding DNA: TGCGCCAGCAGCTTGAGGGGAGGACAGGGGCTAAAGACCCAGTACTTC.

By share of the sample, this clone is medium-sized. This sequence joins TRBV7-6 and TRBJ1-1; TRBD1 agrees at 10 bases. Looked up from germline, CDR1 is SGHVS and CDR2 is FNYEAQ. The V and J ends lost 2 bases and 4 bases, in that order; junction bases with no gene match: 7. The CDR3 totals 16 residues. CDR3 protein: CASSLTSGTGVTEAFF. For the CDR3, the DNA is TGTGCCAGCAGCTTAACTTCCGGGACAGGGGTCACTGAAGCTTTCTTT.